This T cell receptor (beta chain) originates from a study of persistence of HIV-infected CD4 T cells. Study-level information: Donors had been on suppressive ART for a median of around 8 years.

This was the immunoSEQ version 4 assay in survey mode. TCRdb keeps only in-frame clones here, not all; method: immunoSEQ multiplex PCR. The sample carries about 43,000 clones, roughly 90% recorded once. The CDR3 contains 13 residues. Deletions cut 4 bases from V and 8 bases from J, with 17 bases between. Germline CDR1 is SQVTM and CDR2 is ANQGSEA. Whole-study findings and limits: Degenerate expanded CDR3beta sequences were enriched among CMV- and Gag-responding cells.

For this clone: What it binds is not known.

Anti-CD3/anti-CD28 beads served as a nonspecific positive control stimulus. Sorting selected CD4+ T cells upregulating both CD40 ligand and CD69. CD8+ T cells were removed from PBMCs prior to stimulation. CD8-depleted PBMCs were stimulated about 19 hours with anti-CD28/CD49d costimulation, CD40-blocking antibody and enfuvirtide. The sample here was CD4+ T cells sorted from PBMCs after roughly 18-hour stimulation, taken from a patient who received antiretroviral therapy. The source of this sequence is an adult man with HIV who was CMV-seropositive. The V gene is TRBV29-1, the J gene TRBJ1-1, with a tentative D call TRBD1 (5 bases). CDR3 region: CSVGDGAYKEAFF. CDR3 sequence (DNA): TGCAGCGTTGGGGACGGGGCTTACAAGGAAGCTTTCTTT.